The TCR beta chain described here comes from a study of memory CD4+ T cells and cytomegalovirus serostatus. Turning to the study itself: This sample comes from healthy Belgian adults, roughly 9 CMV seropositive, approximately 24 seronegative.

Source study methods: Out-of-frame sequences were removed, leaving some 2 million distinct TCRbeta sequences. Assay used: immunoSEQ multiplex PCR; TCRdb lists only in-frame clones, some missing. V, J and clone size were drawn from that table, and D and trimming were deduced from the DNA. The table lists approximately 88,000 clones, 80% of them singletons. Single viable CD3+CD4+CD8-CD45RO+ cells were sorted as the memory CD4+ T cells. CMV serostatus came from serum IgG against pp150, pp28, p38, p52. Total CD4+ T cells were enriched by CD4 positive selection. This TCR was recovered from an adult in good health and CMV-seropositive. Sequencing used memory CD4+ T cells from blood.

The CDR3 nucleotides are TGTGCCATCAGTGATACAAAGACTGGGGCCAACGTCCTGACTTTC. Translating gives CAISDTKTGANVLTF. The chain links TRBV10-3 to TRBJ2-6; D unresolved. V lost 3 bases to trimming and J lost 2 bases, with 8 bases between them. Germline V gene data show CDR1 as ENHRY and CDR2 as SYGVKD. The CDR3 spans 15 residues.